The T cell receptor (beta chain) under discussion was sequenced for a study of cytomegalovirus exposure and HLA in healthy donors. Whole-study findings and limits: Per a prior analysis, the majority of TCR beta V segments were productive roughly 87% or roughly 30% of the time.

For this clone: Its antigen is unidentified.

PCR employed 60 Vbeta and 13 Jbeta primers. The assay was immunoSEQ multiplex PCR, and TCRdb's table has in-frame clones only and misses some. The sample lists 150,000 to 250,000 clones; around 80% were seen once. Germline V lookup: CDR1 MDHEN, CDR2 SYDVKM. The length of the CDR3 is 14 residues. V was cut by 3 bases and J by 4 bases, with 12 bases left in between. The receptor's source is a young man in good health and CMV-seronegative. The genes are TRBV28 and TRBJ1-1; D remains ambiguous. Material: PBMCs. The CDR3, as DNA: TGTGCCAGCAGTTTTAACATACCGGGCACTGAAGCTTTCTTT. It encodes CASSFNIPGTEAFF.